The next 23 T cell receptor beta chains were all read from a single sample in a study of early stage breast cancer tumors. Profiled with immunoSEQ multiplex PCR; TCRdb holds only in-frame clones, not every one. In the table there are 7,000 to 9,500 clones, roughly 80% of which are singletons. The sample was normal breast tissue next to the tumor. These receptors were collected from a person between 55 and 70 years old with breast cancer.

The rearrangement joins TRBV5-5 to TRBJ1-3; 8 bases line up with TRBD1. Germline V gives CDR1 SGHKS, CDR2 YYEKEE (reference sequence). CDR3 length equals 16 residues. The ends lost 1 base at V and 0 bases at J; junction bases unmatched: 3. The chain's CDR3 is CASSLSQGASGNTIYF. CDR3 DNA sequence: TGTGCCAGCAGCTTGTCCCAGGGGGCCTCTGGAAACACCATATATTTT.

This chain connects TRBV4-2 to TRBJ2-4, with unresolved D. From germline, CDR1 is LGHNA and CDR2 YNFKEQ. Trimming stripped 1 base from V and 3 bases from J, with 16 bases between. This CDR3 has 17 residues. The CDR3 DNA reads TGTGCCAGCAGCCAAGTCCCTTCTAAGGTGGGCAAAAACATTCAGTACTTC. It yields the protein CASSQVPSKVGKNIQYF.

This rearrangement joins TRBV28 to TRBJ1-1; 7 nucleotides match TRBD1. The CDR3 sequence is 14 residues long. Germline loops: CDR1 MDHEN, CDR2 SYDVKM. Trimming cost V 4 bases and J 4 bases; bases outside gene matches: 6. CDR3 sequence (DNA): TGTGCCAGCAGTTACCCAGGGGGGGGCACTGAAGCTTTCTTT. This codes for CASSYPGGGTEAFF.

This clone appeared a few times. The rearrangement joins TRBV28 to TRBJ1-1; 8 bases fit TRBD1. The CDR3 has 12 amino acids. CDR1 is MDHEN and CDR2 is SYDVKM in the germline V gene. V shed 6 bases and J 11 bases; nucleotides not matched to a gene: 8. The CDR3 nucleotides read TGTGCCAGCAGCCCCAGGGGGCTGGCTGCTTTCTTT. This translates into CASSPRGLAAFF.

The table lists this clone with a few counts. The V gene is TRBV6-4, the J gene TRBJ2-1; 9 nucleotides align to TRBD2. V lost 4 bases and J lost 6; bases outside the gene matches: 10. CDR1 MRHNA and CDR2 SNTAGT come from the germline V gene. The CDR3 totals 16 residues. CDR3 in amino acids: CASSALAGNPSNEQFF. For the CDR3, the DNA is TGTGCCAGCAGTGCCCTAGCGGGAAACCCCTCCAATGAGCAGTTCTTC.

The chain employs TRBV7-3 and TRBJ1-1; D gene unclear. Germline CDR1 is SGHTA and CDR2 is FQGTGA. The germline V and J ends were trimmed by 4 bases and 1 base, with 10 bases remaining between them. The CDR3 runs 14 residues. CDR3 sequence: CASSSDGENTEAFF. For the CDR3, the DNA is TGTGCCAGCAGCTCGGACGGGGAGAACACTGAAGCTTTCTTT.

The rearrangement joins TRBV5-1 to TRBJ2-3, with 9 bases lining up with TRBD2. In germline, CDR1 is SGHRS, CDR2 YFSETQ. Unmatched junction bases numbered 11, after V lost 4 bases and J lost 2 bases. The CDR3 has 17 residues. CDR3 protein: CASSPAAGGDDTDTQYF. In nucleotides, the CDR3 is TGCGCCAGCAGCCCAGCGGCGGGGGGGGATGACACAGATACGCAGTATTTT.

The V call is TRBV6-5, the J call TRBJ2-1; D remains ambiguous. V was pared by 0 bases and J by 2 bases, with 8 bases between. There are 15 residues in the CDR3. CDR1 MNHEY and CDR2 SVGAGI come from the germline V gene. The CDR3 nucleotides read TGTGCCAGCAGTTACTCGATGGGTACCTACAATGAGCAGTTCTTC. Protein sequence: CASSYSMGTYNEQFF.

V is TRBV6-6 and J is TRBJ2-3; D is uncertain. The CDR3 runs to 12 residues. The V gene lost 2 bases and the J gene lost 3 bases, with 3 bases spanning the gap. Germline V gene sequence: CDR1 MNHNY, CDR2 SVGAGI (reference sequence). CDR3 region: CASSYGTDTQYF. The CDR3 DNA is TGTGCCAGCAGTTACGGGACAGATACGCAGTATTTT.

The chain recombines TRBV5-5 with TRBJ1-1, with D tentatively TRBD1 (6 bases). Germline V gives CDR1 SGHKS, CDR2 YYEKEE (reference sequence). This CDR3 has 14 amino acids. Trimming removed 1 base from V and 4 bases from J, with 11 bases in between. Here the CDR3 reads CASSLKGVGTEAFF. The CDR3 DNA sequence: TGTGCCAGCAGCTTGAAGGGGGTCGGCACTGAAGCTTTCTTT.

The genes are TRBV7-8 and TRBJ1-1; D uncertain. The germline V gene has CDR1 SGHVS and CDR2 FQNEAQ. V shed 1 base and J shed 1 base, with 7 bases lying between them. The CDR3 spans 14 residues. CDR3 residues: CASSLVGGNTEAFF. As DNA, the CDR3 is TGTGCCAGCAGCTTAGTTGGAGGGAACACTGAAGCTTTCTTT.

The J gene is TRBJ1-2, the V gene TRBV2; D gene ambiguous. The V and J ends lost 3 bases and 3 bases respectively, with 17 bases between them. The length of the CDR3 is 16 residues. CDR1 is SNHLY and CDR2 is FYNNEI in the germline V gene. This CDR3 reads CASSEIDVTPYYGYTF. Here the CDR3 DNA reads TGTGCCAGCAGTGAGATTGATGTGACTCCATACTATGGCTACACCTTC.

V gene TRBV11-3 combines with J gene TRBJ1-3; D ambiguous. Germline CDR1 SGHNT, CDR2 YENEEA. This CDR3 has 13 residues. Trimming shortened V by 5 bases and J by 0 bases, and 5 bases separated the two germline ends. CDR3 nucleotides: TGTGCCAGCAGCCAAGTCTCTGGAAACACCATATATTTT. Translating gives CASSQVSGNTIYF.

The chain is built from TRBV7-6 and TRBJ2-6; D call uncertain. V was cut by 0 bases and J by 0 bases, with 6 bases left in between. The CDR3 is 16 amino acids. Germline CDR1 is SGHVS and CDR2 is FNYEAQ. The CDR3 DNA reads TGTGCCAGCAGCTTAGCCGGGCTCTCTGGGGCCAACGTCCTGACTTTC. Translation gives CASSLAGLSGANVLTF.

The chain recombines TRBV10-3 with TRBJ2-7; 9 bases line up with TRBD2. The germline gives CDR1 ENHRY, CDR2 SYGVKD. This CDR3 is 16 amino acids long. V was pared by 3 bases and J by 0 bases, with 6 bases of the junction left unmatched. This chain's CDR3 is CAISDQAGGYSYEQYF. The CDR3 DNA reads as TGTGCCATCAGTGACCAAGCGGGGGGCTACTCCTACGAGCAGTACTTC.

The DNA for the CDR3 is TGTGCCAGCAGCCGAACCAAATCGACTAGCCAAGATGAGCAGTTCTTC. The encoded protein is CASSRTKSTSQDEQFF. The V call is TRBV7-9, the J call TRBJ2-1; 7 bases match TRBD2. Trimming at V came to 5 bases and at J to 8 bases, leaving 15 bases not matched to a gene. This CDR3 region has 16 residues. Per the germline V gene, CDR1 is SEHNR and CDR2 is FQNEAQ (reference sequence).

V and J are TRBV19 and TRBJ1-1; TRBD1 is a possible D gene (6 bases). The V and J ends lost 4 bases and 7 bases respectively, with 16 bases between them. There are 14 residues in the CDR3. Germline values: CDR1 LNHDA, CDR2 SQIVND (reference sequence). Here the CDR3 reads CASSNLRGGGEAFF. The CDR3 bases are TGTGCCAGTAGTAATCTCAGGGGAGGGGGTGAAGCTTTCTTT.

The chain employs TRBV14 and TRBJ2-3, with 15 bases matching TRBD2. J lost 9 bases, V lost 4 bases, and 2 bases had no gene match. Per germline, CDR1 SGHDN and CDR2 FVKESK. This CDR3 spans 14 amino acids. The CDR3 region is CASSLGLAGGTQYF. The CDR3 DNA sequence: TGTGCCAGCAGCCTCGGACTAGCGGGGGGGACGCAGTATTTT.

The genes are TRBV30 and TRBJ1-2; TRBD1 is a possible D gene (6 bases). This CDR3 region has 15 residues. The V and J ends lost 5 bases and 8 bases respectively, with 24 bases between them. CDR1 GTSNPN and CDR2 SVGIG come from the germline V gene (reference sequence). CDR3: CAWRPGQLPSGGYTF. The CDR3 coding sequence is TGTGCCTGGCGGCCGGGACAACTCCCCTCGGGAGGCTACACCTTC.

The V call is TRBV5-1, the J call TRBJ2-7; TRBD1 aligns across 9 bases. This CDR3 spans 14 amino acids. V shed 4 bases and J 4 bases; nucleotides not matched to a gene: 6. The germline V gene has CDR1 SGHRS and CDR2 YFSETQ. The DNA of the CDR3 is TGCGCCAGCAGCATGGGACAGGGAGGTTACGAGCAGTACTTC. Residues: CASSMGQGGYEQYF.

The CDR3 nucleotides read TGTGCCAGCAGCCAGCAGGGGCGCAATGAGCAGTTCTTC. Translating gives CASSQQGRNEQFF. The J gene is TRBJ2-1, the V gene TRBV5-6, with D possibly TRBD1 on 6 matching bases. Deletions cut 4 bases from V and 6 bases from J, with 11 bases between. The germline CDR1 and CDR2 sequences are SGHDT and YYEEEE. The CDR3 contains 13 residues.

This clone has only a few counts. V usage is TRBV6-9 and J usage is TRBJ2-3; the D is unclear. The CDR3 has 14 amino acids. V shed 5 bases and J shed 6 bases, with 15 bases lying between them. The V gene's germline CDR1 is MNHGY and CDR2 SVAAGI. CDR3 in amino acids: CASSGDSDADTQYF. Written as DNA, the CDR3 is TGTGCCAGCAGTGGCGACTCCGATGCGGATACGCAGTATTTT.

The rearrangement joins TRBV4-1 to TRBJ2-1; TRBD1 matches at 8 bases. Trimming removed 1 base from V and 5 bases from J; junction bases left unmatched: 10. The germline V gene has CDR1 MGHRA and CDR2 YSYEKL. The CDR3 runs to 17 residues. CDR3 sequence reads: CASSQGSRDRRNNEQFF. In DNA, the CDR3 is TGCGCCAGCAGCCAAGGTTCAAGGGACAGGAGGAACAATGAGCAGTTCTTC.